A selection of T cell receptor beta chains follows, all from one sample in a study of T cell changes during pregnancy in multiple sclerosis. Sequencing was performed with immunoSEQ multiplex PCR; in TCRdb, only in-frame clones are kept and a portion is missing. This repertoire shows 50,000 to 70,000 clones, around nine tenths found once; its top ten account for roughly 1.4%. The specimen comprised peripheral blood, sampled in the second trimester of pregnancy. These receptors were taken from a female donor with multiple sclerosis, enrolled in a pregnancy study. CDR3s include the opening cysteine and the closing phenylalanine or tryptophan. Each record gives: CDR3 length, J gene, D gene, V gene, clone size, CDR3 protein, CDR3 DNA. The D gene is left open where the match is weak. Size tells how often a clone was seen (once, few, many) or the class of an expanded clone, and some rows leave it out.

>15|TRBJ2-1|.|TRBV5-1|.
CASSLGRAGWDEQFF
TGCGCCAGCAGCTTGGGGCGGGCCGGGTGGGATGAGCAGTTCTTC
>18|TRBJ2-6|.|TRBV2|.
CASKRGSGGRSGANVLTF
TGTGCCAGCAAGCGGGGGTCAGGGGGACGCTCTGGGGCCAACGTCCTGACTTTC
>13|TRBJ2-7|.|TRBV10-2|.
CASLRQSTYEQYF
TGCGCCAGCTTGAGACAGTCGACCTACGAGCAGTACTTC
>13|TRBJ2-2|.|TRBV29-1|.
CSVGHRNTGELFF
TGCAGCGTGGGACATCGGAACACCGGGGAGCTGTTTTTT
>16|TRBJ2-3|TRBD2|TRBV6-1|.
CASSERVAGNTDTQYF
TGTGCCAGCAGTGAACGGGTAGCGGGCAACACAGATACGCAGTATTTT
>12|TRBJ2-2|.|TRBV10-3|.
CAIADADRELFF
TGTGCCATAGCGGACGCGGACCGGGAGCTGTTTTTT
>14|TRBJ2-7|.|TRBV18|.
CASSPGRGDYEQYF
TGTGCCAGCTCACCAGGGCGGGGAGACTACGAGCAGTACTTC
>15|TRBJ2-7|TRBD1|TRBV6-5|.
CASSYRDRGSYEQYF
TGTGCCAGCAGTTACCGGGACAGGGGTTCGTACGAGCAGTACTTC
>16|TRBJ1-1|.|TRBV18|.
CASSPRPPGPETEAFF
TGTGCCAGCTCACCTCGCCCCCCGGGTCCCGAGACTGAAGCTTTCTTT
>14|TRBJ2-7|TRBD2|TRBV5-1|.
CASSPSGNTYEQYF
TGCGCCAGCAGCCCTAGCGGGAACACCTACGAGCAGTACTTC
>15|TRBJ1-3|.|TRBV19|few
CASSEEPRSGNTIYF
TGTGCCAGTAGTGAAGAGCCCCGCTCTGGAAACACCATATATTTT
>15|TRBJ1-3|.|TRBV6-6|once
CASSYSSQGGNTIYF
TGTGCCAGCAGTTACTCGAGTCAGGGAGGAAACACCATATATTTT
>14|TRBJ2-7|.|TRBV7-9|.
CASSFPGRPYEQYF
TGTGCCAGCAGCTTCCCGGGTCGCCCCTACGAGCAGTACTTC
>16|TRBJ2-3|TRBD1|TRBV5-1|.
CASSLIGQGSTDTQYF
TGCGCCAGCAGCTTGATCGGACAGGGTTCCACAGATACGCAGTATTTT
>14|TRBJ2-5|.|TRBV6-6|.
CASRAGTQQETQYF
TGTGCCAGCAGGGCCGGGACTCAACAAGAGACCCAGTACTTC